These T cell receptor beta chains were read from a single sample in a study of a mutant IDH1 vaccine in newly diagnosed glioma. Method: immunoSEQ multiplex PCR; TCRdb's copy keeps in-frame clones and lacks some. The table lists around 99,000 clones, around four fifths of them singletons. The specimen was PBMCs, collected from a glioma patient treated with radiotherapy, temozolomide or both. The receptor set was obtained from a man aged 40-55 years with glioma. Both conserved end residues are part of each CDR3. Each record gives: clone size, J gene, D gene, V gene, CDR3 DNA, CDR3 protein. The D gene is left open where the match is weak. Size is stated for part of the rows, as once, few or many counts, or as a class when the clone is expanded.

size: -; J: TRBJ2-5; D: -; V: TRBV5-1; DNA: TGCGCCAGCAGCTTGGCCGAGGGAGGAGAGACCCAGTACTTC; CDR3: CASSLAEGGETQYF
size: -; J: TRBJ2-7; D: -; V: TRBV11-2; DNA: TGTGCCAGCAGCGTACAATACGAGCAGTACTTC; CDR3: CASSVQYEQYF
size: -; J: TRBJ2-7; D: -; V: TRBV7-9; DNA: TGTGCCAGCAGCTCCGATCCGACTAGTAGCCATGAGCAGTACTTC; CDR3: CASSSDPTSSHEQYF
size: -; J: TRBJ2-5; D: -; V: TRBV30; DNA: TGTGCCTGGAGTGTACCCTCGGCCTGGGCAGAGACCCAGTACTTC; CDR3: CAWSVPSAWAETQYF
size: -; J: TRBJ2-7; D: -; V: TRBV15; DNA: TGTGCCACCAGCAGAGCCCCGACTAGTTCTACCGAGCAGTACTTC; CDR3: CATSRAPTSSTEQYF
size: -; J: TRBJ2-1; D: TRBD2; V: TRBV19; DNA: TGTGCCAGTAGTATCGTCCTAGCGGGAGGCGATGAGCAGTTCTTC; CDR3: CASSIVLAGGDEQFF
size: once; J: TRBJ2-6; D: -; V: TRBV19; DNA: TGTGCCAGTAGTCTCCTGGGAGTCTCTGGGGCCAACGTCCTGACTTTC; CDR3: CASSLLGVSGANVLTF
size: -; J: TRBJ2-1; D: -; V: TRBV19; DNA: TGTGCCAGTAGTATCTACAGGGAGGCCTACAATGAGCAGTTCTTC; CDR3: CASSIYREAYNEQFF
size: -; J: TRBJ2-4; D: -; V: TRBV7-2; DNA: TGTGCCAGCAGCTTCCCCCAGCAGCGCGGAAACATTCAGTACTTC; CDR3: CASSFPQQRGNIQYF
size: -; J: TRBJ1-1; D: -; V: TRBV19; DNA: TGTGCCAGTAGTATAGATTGGTTCACCGAGGTTTTCTTT; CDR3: CASSIDWFTEVFF
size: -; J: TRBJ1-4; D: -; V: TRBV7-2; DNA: TGTGCCAGCAGCCCCGGACAGTCAACTAATGAAAAACTGTTTTTT; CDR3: CASSPGQSTNEKLFF
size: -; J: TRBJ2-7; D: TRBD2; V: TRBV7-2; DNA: TGTGCCAGCAGCCCTAAGGCTAGCGGGGCCCACGAGCAGTACTTC; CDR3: CASSPKASGAHEQYF
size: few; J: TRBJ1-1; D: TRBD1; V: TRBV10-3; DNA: TGTGCCACCACCACGACAGGGGTGAACACTGAAGCTTTCTTT; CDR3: CATTTTGVNTEAFF
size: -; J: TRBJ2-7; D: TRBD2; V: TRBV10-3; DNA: TGTGCCATCAGTAGCCCCGGGGGGGCGAATAGGGAGCAGTACTTC; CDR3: CAISSPGGANREQYF
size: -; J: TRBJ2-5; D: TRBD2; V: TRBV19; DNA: TGTGCCAGTAGTATAATGAGCGGGGGGTCCGGGGAGACCCAGTACTTC; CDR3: CASSIMSGGSGETQYF
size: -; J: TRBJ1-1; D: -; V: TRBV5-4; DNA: TGTGCCAGCACCCAGAACGGGGCCCCGCGGACTGAAGCTTTCTTT; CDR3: CASTQNGAPRTEAFF
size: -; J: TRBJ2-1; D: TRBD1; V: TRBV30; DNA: TGTGCCTCGAACCGGGACAGGACCTACAATGAGCAGTTCTTC; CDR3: CASNRDRTYNEQFF
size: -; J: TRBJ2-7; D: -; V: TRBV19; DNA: TGTGCCAGTAGTATAGGGGGAGGACTCTACGAGCAGTACTTC; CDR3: CASSIGGGLYEQYF
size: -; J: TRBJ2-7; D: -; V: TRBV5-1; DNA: TGCGCTAGCAGCTTGAATATCGAGCAGTACTTC; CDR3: CASSLNIEQYF
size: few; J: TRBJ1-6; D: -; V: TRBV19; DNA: TGTGCCAGTAGTATGGGTCCGGGTAGTTCACCCCTCCACTTT; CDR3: CASSMGPGSSPLHF
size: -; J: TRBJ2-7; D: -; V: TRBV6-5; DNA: TGTGCCAGCAGATGGGGACTCTCCTACGAGCAGTACTTC; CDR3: CASRWGLSYEQYF
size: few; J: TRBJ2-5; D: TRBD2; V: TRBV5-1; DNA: TGCGCCAGCAGCAGGGAGGGGGAGACCCAGTACTTC; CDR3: CASSREGETQYF
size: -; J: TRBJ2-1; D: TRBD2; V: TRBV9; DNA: TGTGCCAGCAGCGTAGACCCTAGCGGGGGGGCGGTCAATGAGCAGTTCTTC; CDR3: CASSVDPSGGAVNEQFF
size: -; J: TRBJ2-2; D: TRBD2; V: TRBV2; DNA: TGTGCCAGCAGGCTAACTAGCGCCACCTCCACCGGGGAGCTGTTTTTT; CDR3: CASRLTSATSTGELFF
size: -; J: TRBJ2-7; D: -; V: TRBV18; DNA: TGTGCCAGCTCACCCCTCGGGCCCGAGAACGAGCAGTACTTC; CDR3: CASSPLGPENEQYF
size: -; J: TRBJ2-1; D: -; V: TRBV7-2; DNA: TGTGCCAGCAGCTTAACGTTGGGGGGAATGGACAATGAGCAGTTCTTC; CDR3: CASSLTLGGMDNEQFF
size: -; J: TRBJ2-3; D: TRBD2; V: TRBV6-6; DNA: TGTGCCAGCCTCGGGTGGGCGGGAGAGTTTAGAGATACGCAGTATTTT; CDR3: CASLGWAGEFRDTQYF
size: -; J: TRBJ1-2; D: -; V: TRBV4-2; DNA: TGTGCCAGCAGCCTGCAGATCGACTATGGCTACACCTTC; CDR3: CASSLQIDYGYTF
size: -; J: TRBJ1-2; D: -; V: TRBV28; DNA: TGTGCCAGCAGTAACGCAGGGATCGGCTATGGCTACACCTTC; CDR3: CASSNAGIGYGYTF
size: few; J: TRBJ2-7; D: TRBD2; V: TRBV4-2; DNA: TGTGCCAGCAGCTCCGATCCGACTAGCAGCCACGAGCAGTACTTC; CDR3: CASSSDPTSSHEQYF
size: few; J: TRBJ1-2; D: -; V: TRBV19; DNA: TGTGCCAGTAGCCAAGGTTTGGGGGCTAACTATGGCTACACCTTC; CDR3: CASSQGLGANYGYTF
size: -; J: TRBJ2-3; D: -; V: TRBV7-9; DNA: TGTGCCAGCAGCTTCAAGGGGGGGGTTGGAGATACGCAGTATTTT; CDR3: CASSFKGGVGDTQYF
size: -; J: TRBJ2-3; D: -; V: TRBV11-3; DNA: TGTGCCAGCAGCTCGACCCGACCCGATACGCAGTATTTT; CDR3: CASSSTRPDTQYF
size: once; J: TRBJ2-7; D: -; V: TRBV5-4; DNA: TGTGCCAGCAGCACCCGGGACAATTACGAGCAGTACTTC; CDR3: CASSTRDNYEQYF
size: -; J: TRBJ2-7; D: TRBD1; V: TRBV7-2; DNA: TGTGCCAGCAGCCAGACACAGGGGCCGCCGACCTACGAGCAGTACTTC; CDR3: CASSQTQGPPTYEQYF
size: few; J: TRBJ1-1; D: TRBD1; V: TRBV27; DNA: TGTGCCAGCAGCGAACAGGGGATCACTGAAGCTTTCTTT; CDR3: CASSEQGITEAFF
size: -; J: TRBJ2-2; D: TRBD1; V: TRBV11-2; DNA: TGTGCCAGCAGCCAGGGACAGCATAACACCGGGGAGCTGTTTTTT; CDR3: CASSQGQHNTGELFF
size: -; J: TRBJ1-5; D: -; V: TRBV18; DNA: TGTGCCAGCTCACCAGCCGGGGAGGGAGTTAGCAATCAGCCCCAGCATTTT; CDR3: CASSPAGEGVSNQPQHF
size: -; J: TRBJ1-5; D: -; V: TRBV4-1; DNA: TGCGCCAGCAGCCAAGTAGGAGGGCCCCAGCATTTT; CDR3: CASSQVGGPQHF
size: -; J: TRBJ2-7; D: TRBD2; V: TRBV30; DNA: TGTGCCTGGAGTGTGGGGGCTAGCGGGAGGACTTCCTACGAGCAGTACTTC; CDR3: CAWSVGASGRTSYEQYF
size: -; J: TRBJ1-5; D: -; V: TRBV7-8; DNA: TGTGCCAGCAGTGGGGAGGGAGCTAGGCAGCCCCAGCATTTT; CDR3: CASSGEGARQPQHF
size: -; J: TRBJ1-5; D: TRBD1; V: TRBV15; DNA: TGTGCCACCAGCAGTTCCGGGACAGGGAATGTTTTCGGCAATCAGCCCCAGCATTTT; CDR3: CATSSSGTGNVFGNQPQHF
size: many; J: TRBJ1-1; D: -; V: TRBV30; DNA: TGTGCCTGGAGTAGGGGAAGGCCTGAAGCTTTCTTT; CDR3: CAWSRGRPEAFF
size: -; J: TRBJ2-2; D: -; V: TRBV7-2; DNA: TGTGCCAGCAGCTTAGGAACAGGGAACACCGGGGAGCTGTTTTTT; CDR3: CASSLGTGNTGELFF
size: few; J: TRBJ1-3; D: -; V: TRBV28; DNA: TGTGCCAGCACCCTACGGTTTTCAGCGTTTAGCACCATATATTTT; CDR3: CASTLRFSAFSTIYF
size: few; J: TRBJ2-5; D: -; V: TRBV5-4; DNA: TGTGCCAGCAGCGGGTATCTCATCGGGGGCGGTCAAGAGACCCAGTACTTC; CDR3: CASSGYLIGGGQETQYF